Listed here are 5 T cell receptor beta chains from one sample, sequenced in a study of blood T cell repertoires in COVID-19. Method: immunoSEQ multiplex PCR; TCRdb's copy keeps in-frame clones and lacks some. The top ten clones hold 5% of a sample with 110,000 to 150,000 clones, approximately 80% of them seen once. Sequencing was done on a sample of peripheral blood. The receptor source for this set is a woman aged 50 to 65 with acute or convalescent COVID-19.

The chain recombines TRBV6-5 with TRBJ1-1; no reliable D call. V was shortened by 7 bases and J by 8 bases, with 23 bases between the two germline ends. The CDR3 has 15 amino acids. Germline V gene lookup returns CDR1 MNHEY and CDR2 SVGAGI. This CDR3 reads CASTHSSGGSKEAFF. The CDR3 DNA is TGTGCCAGCACTCACTCCTCGGGTGGGAGCAAAGAAGCTTTCTTT.

J is TRBJ2-5 and V is TRBV15, with 9 bases identical to TRBD1. From germline, CDR1 is LNHNV and CDR2 YYDKDF (reference sequence). The CDR3 extends over 15 amino acids. Losses at the gene ends were 3 bases for V and 4 bases for J; bases not matched to a gene: 6. CDR3 amino acids: CATSSPDRGRETQYF. DNA of the CDR3: TGTGCCACCAGCAGCCCGGACAGGGGAAGAGAGACCCAGTACTTC. The full variable domain, with the rest looked up from reference TRBV15 and TRBJ2-5, is DAMVIQNPRYQVTQFGKPVTLSCSQTLNHNVMYWYQQKSSQAPKLLFHYYDKDFNNEADTPDNFQSRRPNTSFCFLDIRSPGLGDTAMYLCATSSPDRGRETQYFGPGTRLLVL.

The table lists this clone with a count of one. This rearrangement joins TRBV7-9 to TRBJ2-2, with a weak D call TRBD1 (5 bases). The V end lost 1 base, the J end lost 7 bases, and 10 bases lay between the germline ends. CDR1 and CDR2 from the germline V gene are SEHNR and FQNEAQ (reference sequence). The CDR3 has 14 residues. This CDR3 is CASSLGMGHGELFF. CDR3 DNA: TGTGCCAGCAGCTTAGGAATGGGGCACGGGGAGCTGTTTTTT. The full variable domain, completed using reference TRBV7-9 and TRBJ2-2, is DTGVSQNPRHKITKRGQNVTFRCDPISEHNRLYWYRQTLGQGPEFLTYFQNEAQLEKSRLLSDRFSAERPKGSFSTLEIQRTEQGDSAMYLCASSLGMGHGELFFGEGSRLTVL.

The chain uses TRBV3-1 (or the pseudogene TRBV3-2) and TRBJ1-3, with D possibly matching TRBD1 (5 bases). V lost 7 bases and J lost 8, with 21 bases in between. Germline CDR1 and CDR2: LGHDT and YNNKEL (reference sequence). The CDR3 loop spans 15 amino acids. The CDR3 sequence: CASIPEFSAGDTIYF. The CDR3 bases are TGTGCCAGCATCCCCGAGTTCTCTGCGGGGGACACCATATATTTT.

This clone was seen just once. The chain recombines TRBV9 with TRBJ2-1; TRBD2 aligns across 10 bases. Germline V gene lookup returns CDR1 SGDLS and CDR2 YYNGEE. The junction had 17 bases not matched to a gene; V was cut back by 2 bases and J by 0 bases. The CDR3 runs 21 residues. CDR3 sequence (DNA): TGTGCCAGCAGCGTGAGTCTTCGAGCGGGGGGGCCCCAGAGCTCCTACAATGAGCAGTTCTTC. Translating gives CASSVSLRAGGPQSSYNEQFF.